The 5 T cell receptor beta chains reported below all come from one sample, sequenced in a study of OX40 agonist ivuxolimab in advanced cancers. Assay: immunoSEQ multiplex PCR; the TCRdb copy retains only in-frame clones and omits some. Of 90,000 to 100,000 clones in the sample, about 85% are singletons; the top ten hold 3.5% to 4.5%. The source material was CD4+ or CD8+ T cells sorted from blood, sampled in a trial of the OX40 agonist ivuxolimab. The receptors here all came from an adult with an advanced solid tumor such as melanoma, head and neck, liver or kidney cancer.

The genes are TRBV19 and TRBJ2-5; D remains unclear. The CDR3 runs to 15 residues. Trimming removed 7 bases at V and 3 bases at J, with 18 bases between. The germline V gene has CDR1 LNHDA and CDR2 SQIVND (reference sequence). The CDR3 bases are TGTGCCAGTACCCCCCGTCGGGTCTACGAAGAGACCCAGTACTTC. Translation: CASTPRRVYEETQYF.

The V gene is TRBV10-3, the J gene TRBJ1-1; D not certain. The CDR3 is 12 amino acids. V lost 6 bases and J 4 bases, leaving 9 bases between the germline ends. In germline, CDR1 is ENHRY, CDR2 SYGVKD. This CDR3 is CAIREMGTEAFF. As DNA, the CDR3 is TGTGCCATCAGAGAGATGGGCACTGAAGCTTTCTTT.

This clone was observed a few times. The chain links TRBV19 to TRBJ1-5; D is undetermined. The CDR3 loop spans 13 amino acids. Trimming shortened V by 1 base and J by 3 bases, and 4 bases separated the two germline ends. CDR1 LNHDA and CDR2 SQIVND come from the germline V gene (reference sequence). CDR3 region: CASSIVANQPQHF. CDR3 DNA sequence: TGTGCCAGTAGTATAGTGGCCAATCAGCCCCAGCATTTT. Complete variable domain (other parts from reference TRBV19 and TRBJ1-5): DGGITQSPKYLFRKEGQNVTLSCEQNLNHDAMYWYRQDPGQGLRLIYYSQIVNDFQKGDIAEGYSVSREKKESFPLTVTSAQKNPTAFYLCASSIVANQPQHFGDGTRLSIL.

The rearrangement joins TRBV15 to TRBJ2-6; D ambiguous. The CDR3 consists of 16 residues. CDR1 is LNHNV, CDR2 YYDKDF, per germline (reference sequence). V shed 4 bases and J shed 0 bases, with 10 bases lying between them. The CDR3 region is CATSTGWASGANVLTF. As DNA, the CDR3 is TGTGCCACCAGCACTGGGTGGGCCTCTGGGGCCAACGTCCTGACTTTC.

The V gene is TRBV13, the J gene TRBJ2-7, with D possibly matching TRBD1 (5 bases). This CDR3 contains 13 residues. Germline V gene data show CDR1 as PRHDT and CDR2 as FYEKMQ (reference sequence). Trimming removed 6 bases from V and 5 bases from J, with 14 bases in between. CDR3 sequence reads: CASSMRTWDEQYF. Here the CDR3 DNA reads TGTGCCAGCAGTATGAGGACATGGGACGAGCAGTACTTC. Filled out from reference TRBV13 and TRBJ2-7, the complete variable domain reads AAGVIQSPRHLIKEKRETATLKCYPIPRHDTVYWYQQGPGQDPQFLISFYEKMQSDKGSIPDRFSAQQFSDYHSELNMSSLELGDSALYFCASSMRTWDEQYFGPGTRLTVT.